This entry features one T cell receptor (beta chain) sequence. This record comes from a study of shared clonotypes between healthy human individuals. CD8 cells classed as naive were CD45RO-negative and positively selected for CCR7, excluding terminally differentiated effector memory CD45RA+ cells. Trimming shortened V by 8 bases and J by 8 bases, and 22 bases separated the two germline ends. The CDR3 consists of 15 residues. Germline CDR1 is SGHAT and CDR2 is FQNNGV. Sorted-subset replicate PCRs used 150 to 250 ng of genomic DNA. This amount corresponded to some 30,000 T cell genomes. The data were produced by immunoSEQ multiplex PCR, yet TCRdb's version contains in-frame clones alone and is incomplete. The data show about 1,900,000 clones, roughly 94% seen once.

The chain combines TRBV11-2 with TRBJ1-3; D is undetermined. Sequenced sample: naive CD8+ T cells sorted from blood. This sequence was found in a man between 18 and 29 years old in good health. CDR3 sequence (DNA): TGTGCCAGCGCTAGAGGGAATTCCCTTTGGGACACCATATATTTT. This sequence encodes CASARGNSLWDTIYF.